These T cell receptor beta chains were read from a single sample in a study of blood T cell repertoires in COVID-19. Sequencing used immunoSEQ multiplex PCR; TCRdb keeps in-frame clones, though not all of them. The table records 90,000 to 100,000 clones, roughly 84% of them present only once. Sequencing was carried out using peripheral blood. Receptors were obtained from a man between 60 and 75 years old with acute or convalescent COVID-19. Both conserved end residues are part of each CDR3. A D gene is named only where the DNA matches it firmly. Size is omitted from some rows. Given values are once, few, many or a class for expanded clones.

J gene | V gene | clone size | D gene | CDR3 protein | CDR3 DNA
TRBJ1-6 | TRBV19 | NA | NA | CASSTGEGSPLHF | TGTGCCAGTAGTACTGGCGAGGGTTCACCCCTCCACTTT
TRBJ2-7 | TRBV9 | NA | TRBD1 | CASSTSGTGYEQYF | TGTGCCAGCAGCACCTCCGGGACAGGGTACGAGCAGTACTTC
TRBJ2-7 | TRBV5-5 | NA | NA | CASSFPQADEQYF | TGTGCCAGCAGCTTCCCCCAGGCAGATGAGCAGTACTTC
TRBJ1-4 | TRBV2 | NA | NA | CASSDRNWGRGEKLFF | TGTGCCAGCAGTGATAGGAACTGGGGGCGAGGTGAAAAACTGTTTTTT
TRBJ1-1 | TRBV19 | NA | NA | CASSAFRNTEAFF | TGTGCCAGTAGTGCGTTTAGGAACACTGAAGCTTTCTTT
TRBJ1-1 | TRBV12-5 | NA | TRBD1 | CASGPTGTDLSWGTEAFF | TGTGCTAGTGGTCCGACCGGGACAGACCTTTCGTGGGGCACTGAAGCTTTCTTT
TRBJ1-3 | TRBV9 | NA | NA | CASSVAGGNTIYF | TGTGCCAGCAGCGTAGCGGGGGGAAACACCATATATTTT
TRBJ2-1 | TRBV12-3/TRBV12-4 | NA | TRBD2 | CASSLSGGGEQFF | TGTGCCAGCAGTCTTAGCGGGGGGGGTGAGCAGTTCTTC
TRBJ1-3 | TRBV30 | once | TRBD1 | CAWRLFRTGGSGNTIYF | TGTGCCTGGAGGCTTTTTCGGACAGGGGGCTCCGGAAACACCATATATTTT
TRBJ2-7 | TRBV6-1 | NA | TRBD1 | CASSERTGDEQYF | TGTGCCAGCAGTGAGCGGACAGGGGACGAGCAGTACTTC
TRBJ1-1 | TRBV19 | few | TRBD1 | CASPGQGNTEAFF | TGTGCCAGCCCGGGACAGGGGAACACTGAAGCTTTCTTT
TRBJ2-7 | TRBV5-5 | NA | TRBD1 | CASSRYWDSSYEQYF | TGTGCCAGCAGCCGGTATTGGGACAGCTCCTACGAGCAGTACTTC
TRBJ1-2 | TRBV5-1 | NA | TRBD1 | CASSRRQGAEYGYTF | TGCGCCAGCAGCAGGCGTCAGGGGGCTGAGTATGGCTACACCTTC
TRBJ1-1 | TRBV18 | NA | TRBD1 | CASSPRPGGQDTEAFF | TGTGCCAGCTCACCACGCCCAGGGGGTCAGGACACTGAAGCTTTCTTT
TRBJ1-5 | TRBV5-5 | NA | TRBD1 | CASSTGTGFGQPQHF | TGTGCCAGCAGCACCGGGACAGGGTTCGGGCAGCCCCAGCATTTT
TRBJ1-1 | TRBV19 | NA | NA | CASSSQGMNTEAFF | TGTGCCAGTAGTTCACAGGGTATGAACACTGAAGCTTTCTTT
TRBJ2-7 | TRBV29-1 | NA | TRBD1 | CSVGGTGRLEQYF | TGCAGCGTTGGGGGGACAGGGCGGTTAGAGCAGTACTTC
TRBJ1-5 | TRBV19 | few | NA | CASGSKHGGSNQPQHF | TGTGCCAGTGGATCGAAGCACGGGGGTAGCAATCAGCCCCAGCATTTT
TRBJ1-4 | TRBV5-1 | NA | NA | CASSSGDEKLFF | TGCGCCAGCAGCTCGGGGGATGAAAAACTGTTTTTT
TRBJ1-2 | TRBV14 | few | NA | CASSLSGGPLGYGYTF | TGTGCCAGCAGCCTTTCGGGGGGGCCACTAGGGTATGGCTACACCTTC
TRBJ1-5 | TRBV2 | NA | NA | CASSAWTVSNQPQHF | TGTGCCAGCAGCGCCTGGACAGTTAGCAATCAGCCCCAGCATTTT
TRBJ2-7 | TRBV27 | NA | TRBD1 | CASSARDRGSYEQYF | TGTGCCAGCAGTGCACGGGACAGGGGTTCCTACGAGCAGTACTTC
TRBJ1-1 | TRBV20-1 | NA | TRBD1 | CSASRDSGAFF | TGCAGTGCTAGTCGGGACAGTGGGGCTTTCTTT
TRBJ2-6 | TRBV7-2 | NA | NA | CASSLESGSGANVLTF | TGTGCCAGCAGCTTAGAGTCGGGGTCTGGGGCCAACGTCCTGACTTTC
TRBJ1-4 | TRBV27 | NA | TRBD1 | CASSSFDRGGGEKLFF | TGTGCCAGCAGTTCGTTTGACAGGGGTGGCGGCGAAAAACTGTTTTTT